This TCR beta chain was captured in a study of blood T cell repertoires in COVID-19. Background on the study: Donors in the United States, Italy and Spain gave samples during acute or convalescent COVID-19.

This clone is a singleton in its sample. Germline lookup yields CDR1 MNHEY and CDR2 SVGAGI. The CDR3 covers 14 residues. The germline V and J ends were trimmed by 4 bases and 0 bases, with 6 bases remaining between them. Generated by immunoSEQ multiplex PCR, the TCRdb table keeps only in-frame clones and is missing some. The data contain 160,000 or so clones, 87% of them seen just once; the ten biggest clones take up more than 1.5%. Sequences were obtained from peripheral blood. This chain connects TRBV6-5 to TRBJ1-4; a possible D gene is TRBD1 (5 bases). The receptor was isolated from a woman aged 45-65 years with acute or convalescent COVID-19. CDR3 amino acids: CASSSTATNEKLFF. For the CDR3, the DNA is TGTGCCAGCAGTTCGACAGCAACTAATGAAAAACTGTTTTTT.